This section outlines one TCR beta chain sequence together with its context. This receptor's antigen is unknown. Base qualities are not at hand, and no much larger clone is one base apart. The data are from a study of cytomegalovirus exposure and HLA in healthy donors (dated by TCRdb to 2016 to 2017). Background on the whole study: According to an earlier analysis of a few hundred of the donors, some 180 million T cells yielded 90 million to 130 million unique TCR beta sequences and 276 Gb of sequence data. Both class I and class II loci were covered by HLA typing, at four-digit resolution. Of the 300 to 400 genotyped donors, 65% to 90% fell in the genetic ancestry cluster associated with self-reported Caucasian donors. Typing coverage varied by locus: roughly 629-640 donors for A, B, C, DRB1 and DQB1; approximately 500 for DQA1; more than 600 for DPA1; approximately 490 for DPB1. An early release that covered approximately 600 HLA-typed donors contained 300 to 350 gigabases of sequencing data and about 93 million unique TCR sequences. To predict cytomegalovirus infection status, the study brought together high-throughput TCR immunosequencing, statistical association of individual TCRs with disease status, and machine learning. Along with the approximately 700-subject first cohort, a separate validation cohort of over a hundred different subjects was used. To study patterns of TCR occurrence, a later analysis re-analyzed previously published TCR beta repertoires from 500 to 850 donors and added high-resolution HLA genotyping. A later genetic analysis used genome-wide SNP genotypes for about 60% of the roughly 670 donors, treating that subset as a discovery cohort. Every discovery cohort repertoire had been produced on one sequencing platform. The study profiled the T cell repertoires of around 700 subjects by immunosequencing and related them to cytomegalovirus serostatus. Donor age, sex, ethnicity and CMV serostatus were compiled together with the repertoire data. The later analysis used no new phenotypic data to find candidate immune exposures, relying instead on TCR beta sequences and their occurrence across donors. The study was designed to test whether signatures of past pathogen exposure could be identified by cataloging public T cell receptors. An earlier analysis of around 640 of the donors used high-throughput TCR beta sequencing to judge whether each TCR beta V gene segment behaved as functional or pseudogenic. On average, roughly 250,000 unique TCR beta nucleotide sequences were sequenced per donor among fewer than 500 genotyped donors of the cohort, with roughly 20% of those sequences being non-productive. Roughly five DR-DQ haplotypes were treated as single units for association and clustering because of strong linkage in the cohort.

Receptor amplification or capture employed the immunoSEQ multiplex PCR assay. A mixture of 60 forward primers for TCR Vbeta segments and 13 reverse primers for TCR Jbeta segments was used in the multiplex PCR. A multiplex PCR assay on genomic DNA amplified the CDR3 region of rearranged TCR beta genes. On the Illumina HiSeq System, the amplified TCR beta libraries were sequenced as 87-base-pair reads. The original methods were these. Across the 500 to 700 repertoires, a later analysis counted tens of millions of unique TCR beta chains, 8.5 million to 12 million of which were shared by at least two donors. To remove PCR and sequencing errors, raw reads were error-corrected and collapsed into unique sequences using a nearest-neighbor algorithm that merged closely related sequences. Alignment of CDR3 sequences to IMGT reference sequences was used to assign V, D and J gene segments. For a sequence to be retained, a match of at least six nucleotides to both a V gene segment and a J gene segment was required. A rearrangement counted as productive if the CDR3 had no stop codons and remained in frame with V and J, and every other rearrangement counted as non-productive. CDR3 was defined according to IMGT convention as the region running from the second conserved V-encoded cysteine to the conserved J-encoded phenylalanine. In an earlier analysis of 587 of the donors, sequences lacking an unambiguous match to a single V gene segment were excluded. An earlier analysis of about 590 of the donors classified V segments as functional when productive rearrangements were above 56.7% and as segregating when the standard deviation between donors was above 5%. To diagnose cytomegalovirus status from the catalog of TCR beta chain sequences, a statistical classification framework was built. A later analysis assigned V and J genes by comparing TCR nucleotide sequences with IMGT/GENE-DB human TR gene sequences. In a later analysis, CDR3 sequences and most-parsimonious VDJ recombination scenarios were assigned using the TCRdist pipeline. A later analysis defined each TCR beta chain by its CDR3 amino acid sequence plus V-gene family, and excluded reads lacking a unique V-gene family. In a later analysis, approximately 640 highly shared, low-generation-probability nucleotide sequences were removed to address suspected cross-contamination and a sequencing artifact. In a later analysis, a clonal expansion index was calculated for each public chain from normalized within-repertoire ranks of inferred template counts. In a later analysis, generation probabilities were computed using a VDJ recombination model fitted to out-of-frame rearrangements, and the results were checked against IGoR. In a later analysis, TCR-TCR, TCR-HLA and TCR-CMV co-occurrence was scored with hypergeometric tests, and a repertoire-size bias correction was applied to TCR pairs. False discovery rates were estimated in a later analysis by permuting HLA or CMV assignments 20 times. In a later analysis, co-occurring TCRs were grouped using DBSCAN, and TCRdist sequence similarity was added for clustering within HLA-allele-positive subsets. For co-occurrence clustering, repertoires with fewer than 30,000 or more than 120,000 public chains were excluded, along with about five repertoires with anomalous nucleotide sharing. Entries here come from immuneACCESS through TCRdb and include only in-frame sequences with V and J called. Some clones fail to appear in such tables; in the studies checked, an unresolved V gene covers under half of the shortfall, and the cause of the remainder is unknown. V, J and clone size are those of that table, while D and trimming were read from the DNA. Here the sample has over 150,000 clones; just under 80% occur a single time. 1% of the sample is held by the ten biggest clonotypes.

Study-wide findings and limitations: A group of highly shared sequence variants was considered likely to be a technical artifact of the sequencing pipeline. This cohort had only TCR beta chains sequenced, and the lack of alpha or paired-chain data limited which features could be detected. A later analysis found that most CMV-associated TCR beta chains appeared HLA-restricted, with HLA associations seemingly driven largely by CMV exposure. The authors suggested that the approach could potentially be generalized to other disease states and immunological phenotypes. Most TCR sequences were seen in very few donors, while some public TCRs were found in many individuals. A later analysis associated roughly 17,000 TCR beta sequences with specific HLA alleles at a false discovery rate of 0.05. Several of the top co-occurrence clusters appeared to be linked to parvovirus B19, influenza, CMV and Epstein-Barr virus, according to a later analysis. Assigning TCR associations to individual alleles was difficult when HLA alleles, especially DR and DQ, strongly co-occurred. In vitro tests confirmed that three of the cytomegalovirus-associated TCR beta chains recognize cytomegalovirus antigens. The study gave a list of some 150 TCR beta chains associated with cytomegalovirus. In a later analysis, the rate of TCR association differed among HLA loci, with DRB1 alleles having the most associated TCRs and HLA-C alleles having the fewest. The classifier was reported to diagnose cytomegalovirus status with high specificity and sensitivity in both the original cohort and the validation cohort. Roughly uniform sequencing depth across donors was assumed in presence/absence analyses, although this assumption may not hold. Linkage disequilibrium might explain the correlated functional status among segregating V segments, but an unknown experimental factor could not be ruled out. A later genetic analysis associated a missense DCLRE1C variant with V-gene and J-gene trimming of TCR beta chains, and an independent cohort replicated the association. In an earlier analysis of several hundred of the donors, most TCR beta V segments were observed in productive rearrangements about 90% or about 30% of the time, broadly matching IMGT annotations. A further reported finding was that TCR beta sequences accurately predicted the HLA-A and HLA-B alleles for most subjects in the first cohort. A later genetic analysis reported fewer N-insertions in productive TCRs among donors in an Asian-associated ancestry cluster than the roughly 720-donor mean. Compared with equally common non-associated chains, HLA-associated TCR beta chains in a later analysis were more clonally expanded and had lower generation probabilities. Because some donors lacked HLA typing at each locus, the association tests relied only on the typed subset. About 17 rarely observed V segments, including chromosome 9 orphons, were excluded from the earlier analysis of about 610 of the donors because counts were too low. The only immune exposure information available for the cohort was CMV serostatus.

The cohort was made up of several hundred healthy bone marrow donors. All cohort members were sampled while nominally healthy, although unrecorded immune exposures were likely present. The donor was CMV seropositive and belonged to the group of about 290 seropositive cohort members. Every donor gave a peripheral blood sample, and the peripheral blood mononuclear cells from that sample were used for TCR beta sequencing. Genomic DNA was extracted from the blood cell samples with the Qiagen DNeasy Blood Extraction Kit. The specimen was PBMCs. The clonotype comes from a woman aged 50 to 60 in good health and CMV-seropositive.

The sequence in DNA is TGTGCCAGCAGTTTAATGAGGGAAGGTCAGCCCCAGCATTTT. The resulting protein is CASSLMREGQPQHF. The rearrangement joined TRBV27 to TRBJ1-5; the D gene cannot be named for sure. The CDR3 runs 14 residues from the cysteine to the phenylalanine. Solely the CDR3 DNA is kept, with 42 bases framed from the first base. V is cut by 2 bases and J by 6 bases, and the space between the germline ends is 11 bases. The germline V gene (reference sequence) provides CDR1 MNHEY and CDR2 SMNVEV.